The T cell receptor beta chain under discussion was sequenced for a study of beta chain features in type 1 diabetes. Findings and limits, study-wide: The VDJ junctions of type 1 diabetes patients carried fewer insertions and more deletions.

The study reverse transcribed the entire isolated RNA, so it sequenced expressed TCRB transcripts. Read counts averaged approximately 3.6 million for samples of naive, central memory and regulatory T cells. Measured with immunoSEQ multiplex PCR; TCRdb has only the in-frame clones, and not every one. The sample yields 140,000 to 150,000 clones, nearly 50% seen once. Sort purity for all populations was recorded as exceeding 98%. CDR1 is SGHRS and CDR2 is YFSETQ in the germline V gene. V was shortened by 4 bases and J by 11 bases, with 10 bases between the two germline ends. The CDR3 loop spans 11 amino acids. This clone was observed a handful of times. Its antigen is currently unknown.

The sequence was obtained from a man aged 18 to 29 in good health. The chain joins TRBV5-1 to TRBJ2-1; tentative D call: TRBD1 (6 bases). The specimen was Tregs from blood. CDR3 nucleotide sequence: TGCGCCAGCAGCCCGGGACATAAGCAGTTCTTC. Its protein product is CASSPGHKQFF.